The sequence of this T cell receptor (beta chain) was determined in a study of immune cell composition in non-small cell lung cancer. Overall study results and limits: It was not proven that tumour-reactive clones equal dominant tumour-associated clones.

The normal lung sample lay at least 3 cm, and maximally far, from the tumour. With respect to this clone: Its antigen is unidentified.

The assay was immunoSEQ multiplex PCR, and TCRdb's table has in-frame clones only and misses some. Among approximately 9,000 clones listed, about 72% were seen once. Sequenced sample: non-adjacent lung tissue. The receptor comes from a human donor with non-small cell lung cancer.

DNA for the CDR3: TGTGCCAGCTCACCGTCCAGAGAGACTGAAGCTTTCTTT. This encodes CASSPSRETEAFF. V gene TRBV18 combines with J gene TRBJ1-1; D is uncertain. V was trimmed by 3 bases and J by 5 bases, leaving 10 bases between them. This CDR3 has 13 residues. Germline V gene data show CDR1 as KGHSH and CDR2 as LQKENI.